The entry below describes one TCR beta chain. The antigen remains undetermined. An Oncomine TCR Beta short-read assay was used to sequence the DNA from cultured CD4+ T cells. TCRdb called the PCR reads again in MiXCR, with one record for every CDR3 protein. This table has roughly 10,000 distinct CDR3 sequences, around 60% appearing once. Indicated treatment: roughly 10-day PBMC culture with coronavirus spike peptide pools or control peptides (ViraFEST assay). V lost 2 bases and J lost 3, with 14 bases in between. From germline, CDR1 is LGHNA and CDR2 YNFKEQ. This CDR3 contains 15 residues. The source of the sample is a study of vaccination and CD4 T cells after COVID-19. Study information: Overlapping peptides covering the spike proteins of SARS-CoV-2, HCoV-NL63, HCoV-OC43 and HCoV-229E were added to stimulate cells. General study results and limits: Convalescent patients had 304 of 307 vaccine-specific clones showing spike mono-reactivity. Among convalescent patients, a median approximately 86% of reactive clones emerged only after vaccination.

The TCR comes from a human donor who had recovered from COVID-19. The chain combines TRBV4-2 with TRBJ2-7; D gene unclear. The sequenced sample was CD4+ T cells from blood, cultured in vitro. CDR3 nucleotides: TGTGCCAGCAGCCAATCCCCCCTTACCAGCTACGAGCAGTACTTC. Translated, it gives CASSQSPLTSYEQYF.